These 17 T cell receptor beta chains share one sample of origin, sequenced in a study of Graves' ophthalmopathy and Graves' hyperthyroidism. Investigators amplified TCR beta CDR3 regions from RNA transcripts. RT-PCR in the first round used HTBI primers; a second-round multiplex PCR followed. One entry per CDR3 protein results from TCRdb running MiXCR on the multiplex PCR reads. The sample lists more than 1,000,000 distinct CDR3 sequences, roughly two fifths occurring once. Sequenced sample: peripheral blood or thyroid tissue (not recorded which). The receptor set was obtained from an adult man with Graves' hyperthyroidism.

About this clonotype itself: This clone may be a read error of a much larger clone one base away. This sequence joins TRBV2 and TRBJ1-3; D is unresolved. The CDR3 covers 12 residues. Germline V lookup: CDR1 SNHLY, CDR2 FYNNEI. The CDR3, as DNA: TGTGCCGGCAGTGAAGGTGCAAACACCATATATTTT. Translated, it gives CAGSEGANTIYF. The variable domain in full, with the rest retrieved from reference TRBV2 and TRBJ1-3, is EPEVTQTPSHQVTQMGQEVILRCVPISNHLYFYWYRQILGQKVEFLVSFYNNEISEKSEIFDDQFSVERPDGSNFTLKIRSTKLEDSAMYFCAGSEGANTIYFGEGSWLTVV.

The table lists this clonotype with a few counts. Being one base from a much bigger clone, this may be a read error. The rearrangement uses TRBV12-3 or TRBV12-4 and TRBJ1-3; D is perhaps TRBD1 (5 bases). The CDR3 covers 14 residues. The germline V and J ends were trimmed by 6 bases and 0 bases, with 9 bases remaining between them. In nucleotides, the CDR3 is TGTGCCAGCAGACAGACAGTCTCTGGAAACACCATATATTTT. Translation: CASRQTVSGNTIYF.

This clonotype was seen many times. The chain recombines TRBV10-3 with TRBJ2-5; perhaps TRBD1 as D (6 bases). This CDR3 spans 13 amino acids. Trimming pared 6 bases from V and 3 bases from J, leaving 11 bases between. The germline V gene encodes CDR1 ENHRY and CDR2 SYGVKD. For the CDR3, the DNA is TGTGCCATCAGCCCCGGACAGAAAGAGACCCAGTACTTC. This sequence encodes CAISPGQKETQYF.

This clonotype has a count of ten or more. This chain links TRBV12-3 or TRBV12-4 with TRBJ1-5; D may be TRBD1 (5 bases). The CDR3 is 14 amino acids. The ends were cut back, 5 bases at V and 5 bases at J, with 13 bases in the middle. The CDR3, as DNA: TGTGCCAGCAGTGGGGACGGATCCCATCAGCCCCAGCATTTT. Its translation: CASSGDGSHQPQHF.

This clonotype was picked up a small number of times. The CDR3 is CASSPPLGALNYEQYF. The DNA of the CDR3 is TGTGCCAGCAGCCCCCCCCTCGGGGCCCTGAACTACGAGCAGTACTTC. The chain employs TRBV7-4 and TRBJ2-7; D assignment may be TRBD1 or TRBD2 (5 bases each). CDR3 length equals 16 residues. The V end was cut by 5 bases, the J end by 3 bases, with 20 bases between. Looked up from germline, CDR1 is SGHVT and CDR2 is SQSDAQ.

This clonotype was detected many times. The CDR3 region has the DNA TGTGCCAGTACCTCAGGGGGCATGGATCAGCCCCAGCATTTT. Translating it yields CASTSGGMDQPQHF. The chain is built from TRBV19 and TRBJ1-5; 8 positions match TRBD1. The CDR3 consists of 14 residues. V was clipped by 7 bases and J by 5 bases; unmatched bases: 7. Germline values: CDR1 LNHDA, CDR2 SQIVND (reference sequence).

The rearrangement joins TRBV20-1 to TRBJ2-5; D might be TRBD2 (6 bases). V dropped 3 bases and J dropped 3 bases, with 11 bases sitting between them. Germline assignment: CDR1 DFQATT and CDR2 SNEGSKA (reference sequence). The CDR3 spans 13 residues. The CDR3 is CSASVGLKETQYF. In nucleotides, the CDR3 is TGCAGTGCTAGTGTGGGACTGAAAGAGACCCAGTACTTC.

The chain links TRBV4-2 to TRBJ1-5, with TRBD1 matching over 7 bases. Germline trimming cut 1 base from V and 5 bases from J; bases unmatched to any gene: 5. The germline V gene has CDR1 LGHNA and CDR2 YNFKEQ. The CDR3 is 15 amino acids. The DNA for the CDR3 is TGTGCCAGCAGCCAAGGGGGACAGCCCCATCAGCCCCAGCATTTT. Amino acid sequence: CASSQGGQPHQPQHF.

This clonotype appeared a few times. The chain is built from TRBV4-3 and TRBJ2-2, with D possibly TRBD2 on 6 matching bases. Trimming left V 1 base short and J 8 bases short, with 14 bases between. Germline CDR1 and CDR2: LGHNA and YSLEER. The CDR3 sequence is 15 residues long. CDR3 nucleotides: TGCGCCAGCAGCCAAGGGGACTCCCGAGGAGGGGAGCTGTTTTTT. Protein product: CASSQGDSRGGELFF.

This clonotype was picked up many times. Here the CDR3 DNA reads TGTGCCAGCAGCCTTCGACGGGCCTATGGCTACACCTTC. Encoded protein: CASSLRRAYGYTF. The chain uses TRBV7-8 and TRBJ1-2; D ambiguous. Germline CDR1 reads SGHVS; CDR2 reads FQNEAQ. The CDR3 loop spans 13 amino acids. Trimming left V 5 bases short and J 4 bases short, with 11 bases between. Together with reference TRBV7-8 and TRBJ1-2, the CDR3 gives the full variable domain: GAGVSQSPRYKVAKRGQDVALRCDPISGHVSLFWYQQALGQGPEFLTYFQNEAQLDKSGLPSDRFFAERPEGSVSTLKIQRTQQEDSAVYLCASSLRRAYGYTFGSGTRLTVV.

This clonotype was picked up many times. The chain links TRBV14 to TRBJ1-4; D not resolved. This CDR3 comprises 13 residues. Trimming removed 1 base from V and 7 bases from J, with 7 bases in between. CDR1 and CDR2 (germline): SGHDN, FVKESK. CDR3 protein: CASSQGATEKLFF. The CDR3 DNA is TGTGCCAGCAGCCAAGGGGCTACTGAAAAACTGTTTTTT.

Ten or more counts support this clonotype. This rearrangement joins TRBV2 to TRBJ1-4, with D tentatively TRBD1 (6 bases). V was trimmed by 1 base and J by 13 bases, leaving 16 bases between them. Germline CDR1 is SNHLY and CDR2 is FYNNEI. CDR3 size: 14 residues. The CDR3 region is CASSEGGLYSALFF. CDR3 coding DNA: TGTGCCAGCAGTGAAGGGGGGCTCTATTCCGCACTGTTTTTT.

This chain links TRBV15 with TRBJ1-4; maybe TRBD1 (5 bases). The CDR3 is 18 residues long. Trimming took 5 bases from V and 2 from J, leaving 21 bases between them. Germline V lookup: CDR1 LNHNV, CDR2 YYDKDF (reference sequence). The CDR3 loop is CATSHILTGPGTNEKLFF. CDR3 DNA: TGTGCCACCAGCCATATACTGACCGGGCCAGGGACTAATGAAAAACTGTTTTTT.

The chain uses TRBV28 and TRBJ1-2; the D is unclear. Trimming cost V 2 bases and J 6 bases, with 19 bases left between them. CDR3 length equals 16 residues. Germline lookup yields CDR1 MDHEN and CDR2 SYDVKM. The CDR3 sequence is CASSLRDGFEGNGYTF. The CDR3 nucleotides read TGTGCCAGCAGTTTAAGAGATGGTTTCGAGGGCAATGGCTACACCTTC.

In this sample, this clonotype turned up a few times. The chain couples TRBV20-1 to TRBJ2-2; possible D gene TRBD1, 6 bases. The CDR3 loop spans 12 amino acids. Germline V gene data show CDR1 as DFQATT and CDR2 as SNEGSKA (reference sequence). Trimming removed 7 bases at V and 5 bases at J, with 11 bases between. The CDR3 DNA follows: TGCAGTGTGGGGGCCCAAACCGGGGAGCTGTTTTTT. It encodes CSVGAQTGELFF.

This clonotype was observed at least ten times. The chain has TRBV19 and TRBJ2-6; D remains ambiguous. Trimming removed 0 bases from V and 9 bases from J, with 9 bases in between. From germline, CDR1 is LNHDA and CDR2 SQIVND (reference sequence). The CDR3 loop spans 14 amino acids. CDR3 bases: TGTGCCAGTAGTATAGAATTGGGAAACAACGTCCTGACTTTC. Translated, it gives CASSIELGNNVLTF.

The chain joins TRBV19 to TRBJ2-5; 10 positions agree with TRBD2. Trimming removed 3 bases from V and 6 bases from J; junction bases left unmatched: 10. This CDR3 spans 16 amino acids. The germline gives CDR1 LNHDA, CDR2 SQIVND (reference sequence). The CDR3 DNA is TGTGCCAGTAGTATCACGGGACTAGCGCTGGGAAAGACCCAGTACTTC. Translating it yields CASSITGLALGKTQYF.